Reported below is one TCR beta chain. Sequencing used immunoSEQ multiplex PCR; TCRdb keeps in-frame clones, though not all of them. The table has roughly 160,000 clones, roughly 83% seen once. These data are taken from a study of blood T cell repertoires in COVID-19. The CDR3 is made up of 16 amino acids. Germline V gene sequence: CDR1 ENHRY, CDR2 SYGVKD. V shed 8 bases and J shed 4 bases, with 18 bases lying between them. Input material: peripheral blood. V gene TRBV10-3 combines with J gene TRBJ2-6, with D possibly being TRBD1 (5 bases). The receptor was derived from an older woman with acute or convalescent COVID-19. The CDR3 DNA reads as TGTGCCATCGGGGTGGGCAGGGCAAGCGGGGCCAACGTCCTGACTTTC. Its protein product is CAIGVGRASGANVLTF.